This T cell receptor (beta chain) was captured in a study of regulatory T cells in long-lasting Graves disease. With iRepertoire HTBI primers and Arm-PCR of CDR3 regions, TCR beta libraries were built. Authors' processing steps: Among the samples, under 70 TRBV and 14 TRBJ segments were identified. TCRdb reprocessed the multiplex PCR reads with MiXCR, giving one entry per CDR3 protein. Clone size and V and J calls follow TCRdb, not the original study. The sample holds roughly 470,000 distinct CDR3 sequences, less than 25% seen once. The time point is: persistent/refractory GD, antithyroid drugs over 5 years with positive TRAb. Extracted RNA from PBMCs served as the source of the TCR library. EDTA tubes received around 9 milliliters of collected peripheral blood. The CDR3 has 15 amino acids. Germline lookup yields CDR1 DFQATT and CDR2 SNEGSKA (reference sequence). Deletions cut 1 base from V and 3 bases from J, with 16 bases between.

The TCR originated in a female donor with Graves disease. V gene TRBV20-1 combines with J gene TRBJ2-7; D gene ambiguous. The input for sequencing was peripheral blood mononuclear cells (PBMCs), taken when the disease was refractory, from a patient treated with antithyroid drugs. The CDR3 reads CSARVRPRVIYEQYF. CDR3 DNA sequence: TGCAGTGCTAGAGTTCGTCCTAGAGTTATCTACGAGCAGTACTTC.